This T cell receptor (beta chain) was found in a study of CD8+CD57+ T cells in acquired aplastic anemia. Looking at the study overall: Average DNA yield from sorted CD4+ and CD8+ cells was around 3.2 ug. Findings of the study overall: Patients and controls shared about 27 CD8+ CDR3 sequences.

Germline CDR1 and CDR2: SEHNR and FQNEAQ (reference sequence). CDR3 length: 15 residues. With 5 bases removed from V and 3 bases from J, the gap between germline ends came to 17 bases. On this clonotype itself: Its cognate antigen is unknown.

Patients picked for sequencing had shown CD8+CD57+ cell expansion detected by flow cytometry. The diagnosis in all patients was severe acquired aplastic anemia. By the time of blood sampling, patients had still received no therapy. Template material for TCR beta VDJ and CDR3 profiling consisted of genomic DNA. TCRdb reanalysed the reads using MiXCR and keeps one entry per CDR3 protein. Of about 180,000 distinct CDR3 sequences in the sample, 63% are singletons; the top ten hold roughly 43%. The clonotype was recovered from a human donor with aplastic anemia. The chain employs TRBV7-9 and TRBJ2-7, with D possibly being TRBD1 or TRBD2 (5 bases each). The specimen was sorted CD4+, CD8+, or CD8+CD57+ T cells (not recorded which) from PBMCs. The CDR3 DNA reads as TGTGCCAGCAGCGAGGGGCCAAGGGGCCTCTACGAGCAGTACTTC. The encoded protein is CASSEGPRGLYEQYF.